Listed below are T cell receptor beta chains from one sample, sequenced in a study of identical twins. TCRdb re-analysed the 5' RACE reads in MiXCR, keeping a single row per CDR3 protein. The table shows 690,000 or so distinct CDR3 sequences, with around 8.3% occurring only once. This same sample was also taken into another study, of yellow fever vaccine responses in identical twins.

Specimen: PBMCs. These TCRs come from a woman between 18 and 29 years old in good health. CDR3s leave out the opening cysteine and the closing phenylalanine or tryptophan. D genes are given only for firm matches.

v_call	d_call	j_call	cdr3_aa
TRBV25-1	.	TRBJ2-5	ASSAPEIQETQY
TRBV24-1	TRBD1	TRBJ2-1	ATSESDRGRVDEQF
TRBV6-2/TRBV6-3	TRBD2	TRBJ2-7	ASSVGLGSYEQY
TRBV7-9	TRBD1	TRBJ2-7	ASSFPGDRGSYEQY
TRBV27	.	TRBJ2-3	ASGPDTQY
TRBV12-5	TRBD2	TRBJ2-7	ASAPPLGASWEGEQY
TRBV20-1	.	TRBJ1-5	SARDMAGTHQPQH
TRBV7-8	.	TRBJ2-1	ASSLVGLGDNEQF
TRBV7-2	.	TRBJ2-3	ASRGGIWDTDTQY
TRBV7-2	.	TRBJ2-7	ASRRPGSTYEQY
TRBV20-1	TRBD2	TRBJ2-1	SASAGTSGRVYNEQF
TRBV20-1	TRBD1	TRBJ2-4	SADRDRVRYIQY
TRBV28	.	TRBJ2-1	ASSLEDLKQF
TRBV18	TRBD2	TRBJ2-1	ASSPPSLAGAGHEQF
TRBV7-2	.	TRBJ2-7	ASSRGGGSGLEQY
TRBV2	TRBD1	TRBJ2-3	ASSEGQGFADTQY
TRBV4-3	.	TRBJ2-4	ASSLNRGDIQY
TRBV12-3/TRBV12-4	TRBD1	TRBJ1-2	ASSLGSGQINYGYT
TRBV29-1	.	TRBJ2-1	SVEEVQGEQF
TRBV7-2	.	TRBJ2-3	ASSLEGPFLTDTQY
TRBV5-4	.	TRBJ2-1	ASSLARGGVSYNEQF
TRBV27	TRBD2	TRBJ2-3	ASSLRAREGDTQY
TRBV28	.	TRBJ2-3	ASSLPAGPTDTQY
TRBV7-9	.	TRBJ1-5	ASSLVENQPQH